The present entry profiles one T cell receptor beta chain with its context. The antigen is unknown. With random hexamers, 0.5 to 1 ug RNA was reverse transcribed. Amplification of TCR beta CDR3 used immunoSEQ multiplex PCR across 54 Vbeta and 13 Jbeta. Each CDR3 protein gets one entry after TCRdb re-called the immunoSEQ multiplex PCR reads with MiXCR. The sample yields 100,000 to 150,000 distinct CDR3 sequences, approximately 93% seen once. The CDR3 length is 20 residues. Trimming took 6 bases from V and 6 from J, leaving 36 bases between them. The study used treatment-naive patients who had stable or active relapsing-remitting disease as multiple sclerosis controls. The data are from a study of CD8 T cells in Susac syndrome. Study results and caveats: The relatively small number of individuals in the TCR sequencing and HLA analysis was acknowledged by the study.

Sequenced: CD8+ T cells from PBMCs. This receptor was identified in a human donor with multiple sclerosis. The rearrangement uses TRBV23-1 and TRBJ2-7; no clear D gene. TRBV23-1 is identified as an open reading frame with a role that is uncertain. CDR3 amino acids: CASSPAPNFRVFLSFAEQYV. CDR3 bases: TGCGCCAGCAGCCCGGCGCCAAATTTTAGGGTTTTCCTTAGTTTCGCCGAGCAGTACGTC.